These T cell receptor beta chains were read from a single sample in a study of T cell responses to AZD1222 COVID-19 vaccine. Repertoires were generated with immunoSEQ multiplex PCR, while TCRdb's copy carries only in-frame clones and drops some. The table lists 150,000 or so clones, 80% to 95% of them singletons, with about 3.5% in the top ten. The source was peripheral blood, collected on day 0 of AZD1222 vaccination. These receptors originate from an adult in good health. CDR3s include the opening cysteine and the closing phenylalanine or tryptophan. A D gene is named only where the DNA matches it firmly. Part of the rows lack a size; the others show once, few, many or a class for expanded clones.

d_call	clone_size	v_call	j_call	cdr3_length	cdr3_aa	cdr3_nt
-	once	TRBV21-1	TRBJ1-1	15	CASSRDRRGNTEAFF	TGTGCCAGCAGCAGAGACAGACGGGGCAACACTGAAGCTTTCTTT
-	-	TRBV19	TRBJ1-3	14	CATGQTFSGNTIYF	TGTGCCACAGGGCAGACCTTCTCTGGAAACACCATATATTTT
-	-	TRBV6-5	TRBJ2-7	14	CASSIEVGTYEQYF	TGTGCCAGCAGCATCGAGGTAGGGACCTACGAGCAGTACTTC
-	-	TRBV7-7	TRBJ2-7	13	CASSPPHRDEQYF	TGTGCCAGCAGCCCCCCCCACCGGGACGAGCAGTACTTC
-	-	TRBV27	TRBJ1-4	16	CASSSTWGRLSEKLFF	TGTGCCAGCAGTTCCACCTGGGGCAGGTTAAGCGAAAAACTGTTTTTT
-	-	TRBV6-5	TRBJ1-2	13	CASRAQSNYGYTF	TGTGCCAGCAGGGCACAGTCTAACTATGGCTACACCTTC
TRBD2	-	TRBV20-1	TRBJ2-1	14	CSASGLAGAPPEFF	TGCAGTGCTAGTGGACTAGCGGGAGCGCCCCCGGAGTTCTTC
-	-	TRBV9	TRBJ1-2	11	CASSVAGGYTF	TGTGCCAGCAGCGTAGCCGGAGGCTACACCTTC
-	-	TRBV2	TRBJ1-1	13	CASSPGPRDRAFF	TGTGCCAGCAGCCCGGGACCCAGGGATCGAGCTTTCTTT
-	-	TRBV5-1	TRBJ2-1	14	CASSLGTILGEQFF	TGCGCCAGCAGCTTGGGGACTATTCTTGGTGAGCAGTTCTTC